The rows below give T cell receptor beta chains drawn from one sample of a study of T-cell reconstitution after alpha-beta-depleted transplantation in children. Each CDR3 protein gets one entry after TCRdb re-called the PCR reads with MiXCR. Of 500,000 to 750,000 distinct CDR3 sequences listed, roughly a quarter are singletons. Material: PBMCs, obtained before TCRalphabeta/CD19-depleted stem cell transplant. The receptors were sampled from a boy in the first two years of life with Wiskott-Aldrich syndrome, due to receive a stem cell transplant. Each CDR3 is given with its conserved first and last residue. The D gene is left open where the match is weak. Some rows have no size entry. The others give once, few or many, or a class for an expanded clone.

TRBD1	few	TRBV6-1	TRBJ1-1	14	TGTGCCAGCACCCCGGGACAGGGAGGGGGTGAAGCTTTCTTT	CASTPGQGGGEAFF
.	.	TRBV20-1	TRBJ2-7	16	TGCAGTGCTAGAGATTATATGGGCAGTAAGTCCTACGAGCAGTACTTC	CSARDYMGSKSYEQYF
.	few	TRBV5-1	TRBJ2-7	13	TGCGCCAGCAGCTTGGGACAGAAATACGAGCAGTACTTC	CASSLGQKYEQYF
.	few	TRBV24-1	TRBJ2-1	16	TGTGCCACCAGTGAGCCCGGGGTGAGCTCCTACAATGAGCAGTTCTTC	CATSEPGVSSYNEQFF
TRBD1	few	TRBV4-1	TRBJ1-5	16	TGCGCCAGCAGCCAATTTCCCGGACAGGACAATCAGCCCCAGCATTTT	CASSQFPGQDNQPQHF
TRBD2	.	TRBV25-1	TRBJ2-5	17	TGTGCCAGCAGTCCCCAAGGTCGACTAGCAACGCAAGAGACCCAGTACTTC	CASSPQGRLATQETQYF
.	.	TRBV3-1	TRBJ2-7	11	TGTGCCAGCAACGGCGAGTACGAGCAGTACTTC	CASNGEYEQYF
.	few	TRBV5-1	TRBJ2-5	14	TGCGCCAGCAGCTTGTCCCAGTCGCAAGAGACCCAGTACTTC	CASSLSQSQETQYF
TRBD2	.	TRBV5-1	TRBJ2-1	18	TGCGCCAGCAGCTTCGGACTAGCGGGAGCCCCTTTTTACAATGAGCAGTTCTTC	CASSFGLAGAPFYNEQFF
.	few	TRBV5-8	TRBJ2-2	16	TGTGCCAGCAGCTTGTCTCGGGTCCCGGTCGGGGGCGAGCTGTTTTTT	CASSLSRVPVGGELFF
.	.	TRBV12-3/TRBV12-4	TRBJ2-3	16	TGTGCCAGCAGTTTGTCAGGGGCTGTTTTCACAGATACGCAGTATTTT	CASSLSGAVFTDTQYF
.	.	TRBV20-1	TRBJ2-7	13	TGCAGTGCTCCACCCGTCGGGGGCTACGAGCAGTACTTC	CSAPPVGGYEQYF
.	.	TRBV18	TRBJ1-4	18	TGTGCCAGCTCACCATGGAATCCCGCGACTGCAACTAATGAAAAACTGTTTTTT	CASSPWNPATATNEKLFF
TRBD1	.	TRBV5-5	TRBJ2-4	16	TGTGCCAGCAGCTTGGCTTCCGACAGGGCGGGAAACATTCAGTACTTC	CASSLASDRAGNIQYF
TRBD2	.	TRBV5-1	TRBJ2-7	14	TGCGCCAGCAGCTTCTTGCTAGCGGATTACGAGCAGTACTTC	CASSFLLADYEQYF
TRBD1	.	TRBV20-1	TRBJ2-5	14	TGCAGTGCTAGCCGACAGGGGGCCGGAGAGACCCAGTACTTC	CSASRQGAGETQYF
TRBD2	.	TRBV10-3	TRBJ2-1	13	TGTGCCATCGGGACTAGCGGGCACAATGAGCAGTTCTTC	CAIGTSGHNEQFF
.	few	TRBV6-5	TRBJ2-7	14	TGTGCCAGCAGTTACTCCGGGCTAATCTACGAGCAGTACTTC	CASSYSGLIYEQYF
.	few	TRBV20-1	TRBJ1-2	9	TGCAGTGCGGACTATGGCTACACCTTC	CSADYGYTF
TRBD1	few	TRBV5-1	TRBJ2-1	15	TGCGCCAGCAGTAGGGACAGGGGGCAGTTTAATGAGCAGTTCTTC	CASSRDRGQFNEQFF
TRBD1	few	TRBV5-1	TRBJ2-1	14	TGCGCCAGCCAAAGACAGGGGGTCGCCAATGAGCAGTTCTTC	CASQRQGVANEQFF
.	few	TRBV9	TRBJ2-3	14	TGTGCCAGCGCGAGGGGAAGGGGCACAGATACGCAGTATTTT	CASARGRGTDTQYF
TRBD2	.	TRBV20-1	TRBJ2-7	15	TGCAGTGCTAGAGATCCATCGGGAGGCGCCTACGAGCAGTACTTC	CSARDPSGGAYEQYF
TRBD1	few	TRBV29-1	TRBJ1-1	13	TGCAGCGTTAAAGGGGGCATGAACACTGAAGCTTTCTTT	CSVKGGMNTEAFF
TRBD2	.	TRBV4-1	TRBJ2-5	15	TGCGCCAGCAGCCGCAGTCTAGCGGTACAAGAGACCCAGTACTTC	CASSRSLAVQETQYF
.	few	TRBV27	TRBJ1-3	13	TGTGCCAGCGGCAGGAGCTCTGGAAACACCATATATTTT	CASGRSSGNTIYF
TRBD1	many	TRBV11-2	TRBJ2-7	16	TGTGCCAGCAGCTCCCAGATCGGGACAGGGCTCTACGAGCAGTACTTC	CASSSQIGTGLYEQYF
TRBD2	few	TRBV12-3/TRBV12-4	TRBJ2-1	17	TGTGCCAGCAGTTTCCGAGGAACCGGGACTATACGCAATGAGCAGTTCTTC	CASSFRGTGTIRNEQFF
.	.	TRBV7-6	TRBJ2-2	16	TGTGCCAGCAGGCGTGCAGGGGGGTTTAACACCGGGGAGCTGTTTTTT	CASRRAGGFNTGELFF